This T cell receptor beta chain came from a study of glioma-infiltrating T cells after dendritic cell vaccination. Background on the study: Glioblastoma patients came from Phase I and II dendritic cell vaccination trials. Treatment, given 2003 to 2012, was autologous tumor lysate-pulsed dendritic cell vaccination.

CDR1 and CDR2 (germline): GTSNPN, SVGIG (reference sequence). The V gene lost 3 bases and the J gene lost 3 bases, with 9 bases spanning the gap. The CDR3 is made up of 14 amino acids. Time point: after dendritic cell vaccination, including at tumor progression/relapse. Isocitrate dehydrogenase mutation was absent in all glioblastoma patients. Primers: 60 V beta forward and 13 J beta reverse. Profiled with immunoSEQ multiplex PCR; TCRdb holds only in-frame clones, not every one. The sample lists about 58,000 clones, 85% to 90% seen once, with roughly 10% in the top ten. This sequence was found in a human donor with glioblastoma. Sequenced material: blood, taken after dendritic cell vaccination. The chain joins TRBV30 to TRBJ1-6; TRBD1 is a possible D gene (5 bases). The CDR3 region has the DNA TGTGCCTGGAGGCCAGGGCTCTATAATTCACCCCTCCACTTT. It encodes CAWRPGLYNSPLHF.